Shown below are 10 T cell receptor beta chains from a single sample sequenced in a study of cytomegalovirus exposure and HLA in healthy donors. This table comes from immunoSEQ multiplex PCR, and its TCRdb copy is limited to in-frame clones, with some not included. This table holds approximately 62,000 clones, around 90% found once. Sequencing used PBMCs. The source of these receptors is a woman aged 18-29 years in good health and CMV-seronegative.

The chain uses TRBV5-1 and TRBJ1-2; TRBD1 is a possible D gene (5 bases). The CDR3 contains 13 residues. V shed 1 base and J shed 10 bases, with 14 bases lying between them. From germline, CDR1 is SGHRS and CDR2 YFSETQ. In DNA form, the CDR3 reads TGCGCCAGCAGCTTGAGGGAGGGCAGGGACTACACCTTC. This encodes CASSLREGRDYTF. Combining the CDR3 with reference TRBV5-1 and TRBJ1-2 gives the whole variable domain KAGVTQTPRYLIKTRGQQVTLSCSPISGHRSVSWYQQTPGQGLQFLFEYFSETQRNKGNFPGRFSGRQFSNSRSEMNVSTLELGDSALYLCASSLREGRDYTFGSGTRLTVV.

The chain recombines TRBV29-1 with TRBJ1-1; D is unresolved. V was shortened by 7 bases and J by 1 base, with 10 bases between the two germline ends. Germline V CDR1 and CDR2: SQVTM, ANQGSEA. The CDR3 loop spans 12 amino acids. CDR3 in DNA: TGCAGCGGCCTGCACAGGAACACTGAAGCTTTCTTT. Its translation: CSGLHRNTEAFF.

This clone was counted only a few times. This chain links TRBV6-5 with TRBJ1-1; weak D call: TRBD1 (5 bases). The V end was cut by 6 bases, the J end by 1 base, with 9 bases between. This CDR3 spans 13 amino acids. Germline V CDR1 and CDR2: MNHEY, SVGAGI. The CDR3 nucleotides are TGTGCCAGCAGACTCGACAGGAACACTGAAGCTTTCTTT. This codes for CASRLDRNTEAFF.

The CDR3 sequence: CASSEEPSGAYEQYF. DNA of the CDR3: TGTGCCAGCAGTGAAGAGCCTAGCGGGGCCTACGAGCAGTACTTC. The rearrangement uses TRBV6-1 and TRBJ2-7; 9 bases agree with TRBD2. V was clipped by 1 base and J by 2 bases; unmatched bases: 3. The CDR3 loop spans 15 amino acids. Looked up from germline, CDR1 is MNHNS and CDR2 is SASEGT.

The chain has TRBV9 and TRBJ1-3, with D uncertain. Germline V gives CDR1 SGDLS, CDR2 YYNGEE. V dropped 5 bases and J dropped 0 bases, with 12 bases sitting between them. The CDR3 is 15 amino acids. The chain's CDR3 is CASSAGGSSGNTIYF. The CDR3, as DNA: TGTGCCAGCAGTGCAGGAGGTAGCTCTGGAAACACCATATATTTT.

The chain is built from TRBV28 and TRBJ1-2; D is uncertain. Germline V gives CDR1 MDHEN, CDR2 SYDVKM. This CDR3 is 13 amino acids long. Deletions cut 6 bases from V and 6 bases from J, with 14 bases between. The DNA for the CDR3 is TGTGCCAGCAGGGGCGTTAGGTGGGATGGCTACACCTTC. Translating gives CASRGVRWDGYTF.

This chain links TRBV5-5 with TRBJ1-6, with D unresolved. The CDR3 has 16 residues. From germline, CDR1 is SGHKS and CDR2 YYEKEE (reference sequence). V was cut by 6 bases and J by 6 bases, with 19 bases left in between. DNA for the CDR3: TGTGCCAGCAATATAGGAGGGTCTATCCCTAATTCACCCCTCCACTTT. Encoded protein: CASNIGGSIPNSPLHF.

The chain couples TRBV2 to TRBJ2-7; D gene unclear. This CDR3 has 12 amino acids. The germline V and J ends were trimmed by 6 bases and 3 bases, with 9 bases remaining between them. Germline V gives CDR1 SNHLY, CDR2 FYNNEI. CDR3 nucleotide sequence: TGTGCCAGCAGAAGTGAGGACTACGAGCAGTACTTC. Protein sequence: CASRSEDYEQYF.

The chain has TRBV2 and TRBJ2-2, with D unclear. The V gene's germline CDR1 is SNHLY and CDR2 FYNNEI. Trimming left V 5 bases short and J 2 bases short, with 15 bases between. This CDR3 spans 16 amino acids. CDR3 sequence reads: CASSIVARTNTGELFF. DNA for the CDR3: TGTGCCAGCAGTATAGTGGCTAGAACTAACACCGGGGAGCTGTTTTTT. Full variable domain (remainder filled in from reference TRBV2 and TRBJ2-2): EPEVTQTPSHQVTQMGQEVILRCVPISNHLYFYWYRQILGQKVEFLVSFYNNEISEKSEIFDDQFSVERPDGSNFTLKIRSTKLEDSAMYFCASSIVARTNTGELFFGEGSRLTVL.

The chain uses TRBV6-1 and TRBJ1-4, with D possibly matching TRBD1 (5 bases). CDR1 is MNHNS and CDR2 is SASEGT in the germline V gene. The CDR3 totals 15 residues. Trimming stripped 2 bases from V and 4 bases from J, with 11 bases between. CDR3 DNA sequence: TGTGCCAGCAGTGAAACAGGCAGCCTTAATGAAAAACTGTTTTTT. It codes for CASSETGSLNEKLFF.